This T cell receptor (beta chain) was identified during a study of cytomegalovirus exposure and HLA in healthy donors (dated by TCRdb to the late 2010s). About the full investigation: In an earlier analysis of 450 to 750 of the donors, 250 to 350 Gb of sequence data and just under 120 million unique TCR beta sequences from approximately 180 million T cells were reported. The number of donors typed differed by locus, with about 629-630 for A, B, C, DRB1 and DQB1, around 500 for DQA1, 600 to 610 for DPA1, and 400 to 490 for DPB1. High-throughput TCR immunosequencing, statistical association of individual TCRs with disease status, and machine learning were combined to predict cytomegalovirus infection status. Several DR-DQ haplotypes were handled as single units for association and clustering because linkage in the cohort was strong. Among about 390 genotyped donors of the cohort, an average of about 240,000 unique TCR beta nucleotide sequences were sequenced per donor, roughly a sixth of them non-productive. HLA typing included class I and class II loci at four-digit resolution. A separate validation cohort of roughly 130 different subjects was used in addition to the roughly 670-subject first cohort. About 280 gigabases of sequencing data and around 90 million unique TCR sequences made up an early release that covered 500 to 650 HLA-typed donors. The later analysis used no new phenotypic data to find candidate immune exposures, relying instead on TCR beta sequences and their occurrence across donors. A later genetic analysis took genome-wide SNP genotypes for about 55% of the 666 donors and used that subset as a discovery cohort. The study aimed to test whether cataloging public T cell receptors could reveal signatures of past pathogen exposure. Using immunosequencing, the study profiled T cell repertoires from about 610 subjects and related those repertoires to cytomegalovirus serostatus. A later analysis re-analyzed previously published TCR beta repertoires from approximately 700 donors and added high-resolution HLA genotyping to study TCR occurrence patterns. The genetic ancestry cluster associated with self-reported Caucasian donors included 70% to 85% of the approximately 410 genotyped donors. Donor age, sex, ethnicity and CMV serostatus were collected together with the repertoire data. To decide whether each TCR beta V gene segment behaved as functional or pseudogenic, an earlier analysis of several hundred of the donors relied on high-throughput TCR beta sequencing. All discovery cohort repertoires had been generated on a single sequencing platform. Here is what the overall study found, with its caveats: A cluster of highly shared sequence variants was judged likely to represent a technical artifact of the sequencing pipeline. Sequencing depth was assumed to be roughly uniform across donors in the presence/absence analyses, though that assumption may not hold. HLA typing was unavailable for some donors at each locus, so association tests used only the typed subset. According to a later analysis, parvovirus B19, influenza, CMV and Epstein-Barr virus appeared linked to several top co-occurrence clusters. It was suggested by the authors that the approach could potentially be generalized to other disease states and immunological phenotypes. Most TCR sequences were seen in very few donors, while some public TCRs were found in many individuals. When HLA alleles, especially DR and DQ, strongly co-occurred, TCR associations were difficult to assign to individual alleles. A further reported finding was that TCR beta sequences accurately predicted the HLA-A and HLA-B alleles for most subjects in the first cohort. In a later genetic analysis, a missense DCLRE1C variant was associated with V-gene and J-gene trimming of TCR beta chains, and the association was replicated in an independent cohort. In an earlier analysis of some 640 of the donors, most TCR beta V segments were observed in productive rearrangements about 90% or about 30% of the time, broadly matching IMGT annotations. A later analysis found that most CMV-associated TCR beta chains appeared HLA-restricted, with HLA associations seemingly driven largely by CMV exposure. The cohort was sequenced for TCR beta chains only, and without alpha or paired-chain data the features that could be detected were limited. Three of the identified cytomegalovirus-associated TCR beta chains were confirmed in vitro to be specific for cytomegalovirus antigens. According to a later analysis, TCR association rates differed among HLA loci, with DRB1 alleles showing the most associated TCRs and HLA-C alleles showing the fewest. Correlated functional status among segregating V segments might be attributable to linkage disequilibrium, but an unknown experimental factor could not be ruled out. Cytomegalovirus status was reported to be diagnosed by the classifier with high specificity and sensitivity in both the original and validation cohorts. A total of 150 to 200 TCR beta chains were listed by the study as associated with cytomegalovirus. The earlier analysis of almost 600 of the donors excluded roughly 16 rarely observed V segments, including chromosome 9 orphons, because counts were too low. CMV serostatus was the only immune exposure information available for the cohort. In a later genetic analysis, fewer N-insertions in productive TCRs were reported among donors in an Asian-associated ancestry cluster than the approximately 670-donor mean. A later analysis found that HLA-associated TCR beta chains were more clonally expanded and had lower generation probabilities than equally common non-associated chains. At a false discovery rate of 0.05, a later analysis linked 15,000 to 20,000 TCR beta sequences to specific HLA alleles. Some IMGT-functional V segments, including TRBV6-2 and TRBV6-3, could not be distinguished by the 87-base-pair reads and were therefore excluded.

In total, approximately 700 healthy bone marrow donors made up the cohort. At the time of sampling, every cohort member was nominally healthy, though immune exposures that went unrecorded were likely present. The donor was CMV seropositive and was included in the group of 300 or so seropositive cohort members. A peripheral blood sample was provided by each donor, and peripheral blood mononuclear cells were used for TCR beta sequencing. Genomic DNA extraction from the blood cell samples was performed with the Qiagen DNeasy Blood Extraction Kit. V loses 2 bases, J loses 7 bases, and the germline ends lie 14 bases apart. CDR1 is given as SGHDN and CDR2 as FVKESK, both from the germline V gene. Reading from cysteine to phenylalanine, the CDR3 counts 14 amino acids. Kept here is only the CDR3 DNA, which spans 42 bases and is read in frame from base 1. To note about this clone: Its recognized antigen is unknown.

Receptors were amplified or captured by the immunoSEQ multiplex PCR assay. The multiplex PCR relied on a mix of 60 forward primers for TCR Vbeta segments and 13 reverse primers for TCR Jbeta segments. Amplification of the CDR3 region of rearranged TCR beta genes was performed with a multiplex PCR assay on genomic DNA. The Illumina HiSeq System was used to sequence the amplified TCR beta libraries as 87-base-pair reads. The original pipeline was this. In a later analysis, around 80 million unique TCR beta chains were counted across the approximately 640 repertoires, and around 11 million of these chains were shared by at least two donors. A nearest-neighbor algorithm error-corrected the raw reads and collapsed the reads into unique sequences, merging closely related sequences to remove PCR and sequencing errors. CDR3 sequences were aligned to IMGT reference sequences to assign V, D and J gene segments. Each retained sequence needed at least a six-nucleotide match to both a V gene segment and a J gene segment. A rearrangement counted as productive if the CDR3 had no stop codons and remained in frame with V and J, and every other rearrangement counted as non-productive. CDR3 was defined by IMGT convention, running from the second conserved V-encoded cysteine to the conserved J-encoded phenylalanine. The earlier analysis of 587 of the donors excluded sequences that lacked an unambiguous match to a single V gene segment. In an earlier analysis of 450 to 700 of the donors, V segments were called functional above 56.7% productive rearrangements and were called segregating when the between-donor standard deviation exceeded 5%. A statistical classification framework was built for diagnosing cytomegalovirus status from the catalog of TCR beta chain sequences. V and J gene assignment, in a later analysis, came from comparing TCR nucleotide sequences with IMGT/GENE-DB human TR gene sequences. Using the TCRdist pipeline, a later analysis assigned CDR3 sequences along with most-parsimonious VDJ recombination scenarios. In a later analysis, each TCR beta chain was defined by its CDR3 amino acid sequence together with its V-gene family, and reads without a unique V-gene family were excluded. As a way to deal with suspected cross-contamination and a sequencing artifact, a later analysis dropped hundreds of nucleotide sequences that were highly shared and had low generation probability. In a later analysis, a clonal expansion index was calculated for each public chain from normalized within-repertoire ranks of inferred template counts. A later analysis computed generation probabilities with a VDJ recombination model fitted to out-of-frame rearrangements, and checked the results against IGoR. In a later analysis, TCR-TCR, TCR-HLA and TCR-CMV co-occurrence was scored with hypergeometric tests, and a repertoire-size bias correction was applied to TCR pairs. A later analysis estimated false discovery rates by permuting HLA or CMV assignments 20 times. In a later analysis, co-occurring TCRs were grouped using DBSCAN, and TCRdist sequence similarity was added for clustering within HLA-allele-positive subsets. For co-occurrence clustering, repertoires with fewer than 30,000 or more than 120,000 public chains were excluded, along with roughly 5 repertoires with anomalous nucleotide sharing. TCRdb stores this immuneACCESS table with in-frame sequences only. Part of the clones is absent; in the studies checked, under half of the shortfall reflects unresolved V genes, and no reason is known for the rest. D and trimming come from the DNA, and the V and J calls and clone size come from that table. This sample's table contains more than 90,000 clones. Together, the top ten hold roughly 6.6% of the sample.

The TCR comes from a man aged 40-49 years in good health and CMV-seropositive. In this chain, TRBV14 is recombined with TRBJ1-2; TRBD1 is perhaps the D gene, given 6 matching bases. Material: PBMCs. The CDR3 corresponds to CASSQFTGFGGYTF. The DNA is as follows: TGTGCCAGCAGCCAATTCACAGGGTTTGGTGGCTACACCTTC. Full variable domain (CDR3 extended with the reference TRBV14 and TRBJ1-2 proteins): EAGVTQFPSHSVIEKGQTVTLRCDPISGHDNLYWYRRVMGKEIKFLLHFVKESKQDESGMPNNRFLAERTGGTYSTLKVQPAELEDSGVYFCASSQFTGFGGYTFGSGTRLTVV.